Listed here is a single T cell receptor (beta chain). This record comes from a study of blood T cells in healthy people across ages. The use of a sample-barcoded 5' primer and a J-beta primer mix characterized a second PCR of roughly 6 to 12 cycles. TCRdb reprocessed the 5' RACE reads with MiXCR, giving one entry per CDR3 protein. Counted here are around 600,000 distinct CDR3 sequences, roughly 48% occurring once; the ten biggest clones make up about 22%. Germline V CDR1 and CDR2: SEHNR, FQNEAQ (reference sequence). The CDR3 runs to 14 residues. V lost 1 base and J 2 bases, leaving 8 bases between the germline ends.

The specimen was blood. The receptor's source is an elderly man in good health. The chain joins TRBV7-9 to TRBJ2-5; D gene uncertain. The CDR3 region is CASSLGTEQETQYF. DNA of the CDR3: TGTGCCAGCAGCTTAGGCACAGAGCAAGAGACCCAGTACTTC.